What follows is one T cell receptor (beta chain) and its context. The table lists this clonotype with many counts. This receptor's antigen is unknown. No base qualities exist here, and no much larger clone lies one base off it. These data belong to a study of Graves' ophthalmopathy and Graves' hyperthyroidism (dated by TCRdb to 2016 to 2018). Turning to the overall study: Peripheral blood samples were taken at the time of initial diagnosis, before any treatment was given. In a handful of hyperthyroidism patients, the T-cell repertoire of thyroid tissue was compared with the T-cell repertoire of blood. In total, 120 to 150 blood samples were TCR-sequenced: 40 to 45 ophthalmopathy, some 80 hyperthyroidism and some 17 hyperthyroidism-to-ophthalmopathy patients. A discovery set of about 99 patients (43 ophthalmopathy, fewer than 60 stable hyperthyroidism) was enrolled to explore V-J signatures distinguishing ophthalmopathy from hyperthyroidism. The study used signatures of the TCR beta repertoire to tell Graves' ophthalmopathy apart from Graves' hyperthyroidism and to predict which patients would progress to ophthalmopathy. For training and testing, the 100 or so patients in the discovery cohort were randomly divided in a 7:3 ratio. Following sample collection, hyperthyroidism patients were given methimazole at a starting dose of 30 mg daily, and ophthalmopathy patients were given high-dose intravenous methylprednisolone. The independent validation cohort included approximately 19 hyperthyroidism patients plus 17 patients who later progressed from hyperthyroidism to ophthalmopathy. What the work shows at the level of the full study, not this receptor alone: In validation, the model predicted ophthalmopathy progression with roughly 68% sensitivity and 72.22% specificity; roughly 12 predicted patients were CT-confirmed with GO in a median of approximately 6.5 months. Among expanded thyroid clonotypes with frequency above 0.001, most also showed up in blood, which suggests that blood repertoires may reflect the thyroid immune response. Ophthalmopathy was separated from stable hyperthyroidism by the 13-signature model with roughly 87% sensitivity and around 81% specificity in cross-validation and with 80%/75% in the test set. Sample size was not predetermined statistically, and investigators were not blinded to group allocation.

TCR beta CDR3 regions were amplified from RNA transcripts for repertoire sequencing. The first round was an RT-PCR using HTBI primers with the Qiagen OneStep RT-PCR kit, and this first round was followed by a second-round multiplex PCR, then size selection and purification. Libraries were sequenced paired-end with 100 bp reads on an Illumina HiSeq2000. The study's own analysis went as follows. SOAPnuke was used to process the reads, removing any read that contained adapters or uncalled bases, had a mean Phred below 15, or lacked an exact match to the constant primer or identifier. High-quality paired reads were merged with COPE v1.2.5. Unique nucleotide sequences were defined as clonotypes and aligned to IMGT TRB V, D and J references using MiTCR v1.1. Analysis was restricted to V-J combinations with a frequency above 0.0001, which covered 98% to 99.2% of repertoires. A TCR clonal expansion and chaos score per V-J combination was defined as the ratio of F50 clonal expansion to chaos observed in the TCRdist matrix. Welch's t-statistics and random forest were used to reduce features to about a dozen V-J combinations, which were fed into a naive Bayes classifier. The similarity between thyroid and blood repertoires was quantified using the Morisita-Horn index. The public sequencing data were trimmed at Q25 with fastp and processed into clonotypes with MiXCR by TCRdb, which kept only in-frame beta chains. Each entry merges the rows of one CDR3 protein and shows their most common DNA and genes. The V and J calls reflect TCRdb's pipeline rather than the authors' work. In this sample the table shows some 400,000 distinct CDR3 sequences, approximately 16% of which occur a single time. The top ten hold about 1.6% of the sample.

Ophthalmopathy patients had moderately to severely active disease, Clinical Activity Score of at least 3, NOSPECS grade of at least 4, and disease duration under 3 months. Patients were excluded if they had other autoimmune diseases, uncontrolled infections, pregnancy or lactation. Diagnosis relied on clinical symptoms, serum thyroxine, TRAb, thyroid ultrasound and orbital computed tomography. PBMCs were isolated from approximately 10 ml of fresh peripheral blood by Ficoll-Paque density gradient centrifugation. Total RNA was extracted with Trizol reagent and quality-checked on an Agilent 2100 Bioanalyzer. The source material was peripheral blood. The sequence derives from a woman under 30 with Graves' ophthalmopathy. Donor details come from another sample of the same person, matched by shared clones.

The DNA reads TGTGCCAGCAGCTCTCCCCCTGGCTCTGGGGCCAACGTCCTGACTTTC. This codes for CASSSPPGSGANVLTF. The chain links TRBV11-1 with TRBJ2-6; the D gene cannot be named for sure. The CDR3 numbers 16 residues from cysteine through phenylalanine. The only DNA kept is the CDR3, 48 bases in frame from the first base. Trimming costs V 4 bases and J 0 bases, and their ends lie 10 bases apart. In the germline V gene (reference sequence), CDR1 corresponds to SGHAT and CDR2 to FQDESV.